This T cell receptor (beta chain) was documented in a study of OX40 agonist ivuxolimab in advanced cancers. The protocol was immunoSEQ multiplex PCR, while the TCRdb copy is restricted to in-frame clones and leaves out a portion. This table holds about 27,000 clones, about 87% found once. The germline gives CDR1 MNHNY, CDR2 SVGAGI (reference sequence). This CDR3 contains 13 residues. V was clipped by 3 bases and J by 2 bases, with 7 bases between them. This chain uses TRBV6-6 with TRBJ1-2; D gene ambiguous. The input for sequencing was CD4+ or CD8+ T cells sorted from blood, taken in a trial of the OX40 agonist ivuxolimab. The TCR was taken from an adult with an advanced solid tumor such as melanoma, head and neck, liver or kidney cancer. Here the CDR3 reads CASSYFSNYGYTF. The CDR3, as DNA: TGTGCCAGCAGTTATTTTTCCAACTATGGCTACACCTTC.